What follows are 32 T cell receptor beta chains derived from one specimen sequenced in a study of blood T cell repertoires in COVID-19. Assay used: immunoSEQ multiplex PCR; TCRdb lists only in-frame clones, some missing. Among 110,000 or so clones listed, approximately 91% were seen once. The sequenced sample was peripheral blood. These receptors all come from a woman in her seventies who had recovered from COVID-19.

This chain links TRBV24-1 with TRBJ2-1; 9 bases align to TRBD2. CDR1 KGHDR and CDR2 SFDVKD come from the germline V gene. With 0 bases clipped from V and 7 bases from J, the junction kept 6 bases outside the gene matches. The CDR3 sequence is 16 residues long. The DNA for the CDR3 is TGTGCCACCAGTGATTTGGCGGGGGGGGGTAAGAATGAGCAGTTCTTC. As protein: CATSDLAGGGKNEQFF.

This sequence joins TRBV5-1 and TRBJ2-1; 8 nucleotides line up with TRBD1. This CDR3 has 14 amino acids. Germline V gene lookup returns CDR1 SGHRS and CDR2 YFSETQ. Losses at the gene ends were 0 bases for V and 4 bases for J; bases not matched to a gene: 0. CDR3 bases: TGCGCCAGCAGCTTGGGGACAGGGTACAATGAGCAGTTCTTC. Its protein is CASSLGTGYNEQFF.

This chain uses TRBV30 with TRBJ1-4, with D tentatively TRBD1 (6 bases). Trimming shortened V by 3 bases and J by 3 bases, and 11 bases separated the two germline ends. Germline lookup yields CDR1 GTSNPN and CDR2 SVGIG (reference sequence). The CDR3 is made up of 14 amino acids. CDR3 residues: CAWSRGQSNEKLFF. In DNA form, the CDR3 reads TGTGCCTGGAGCAGAGGACAGTCTAATGAAAAACTGTTTTTT.

The rearrangement links TRBV6-5 to TRBJ2-5; TRBD2 might be the D (7 bases). The ends were cut back, 5 bases at V and 5 bases at J, with 15 bases in the middle. The CDR3 has 14 residues. Germline loops: CDR1 MNHEY, CDR2 SVGAGI. The CDR3 protein is CASSRGGAEETQYF. CDR3 DNA: TGTGCCAGCAGTAGGGGGGGCGCCGAGGAGACCCAGTACTTC.

This clone has a single count. The chain couples TRBV9 to TRBJ2-7; D ambiguous. The V and J ends lost 0 bases and 1 base respectively, with 11 bases between them. This CDR3 comprises 15 residues. CDR1 is SGDLS and CDR2 is YYNGEE in the germline V gene. The CDR3 region is CASSVGADTSYEQYF. In DNA, the CDR3 is TGTGCCAGCAGCGTAGGGGCAGACACTTCCTACGAGCAGTACTTC. The full variable domain, completed using reference TRBV9 and TRBJ2-7, is DSGVTQTPKHLITATGQRVTLRCSPRSGDLSVYWYQQSLDQGLQFLIQYYNGEERAKGNILERFSAQQFPDLHSELNLSSLELGDSALYFCASSVGADTSYEQYFGPGTRLTVT.

V is TRBV7-8 and J is TRBJ1-4; D is unresolved. The germline gives CDR1 SGHVS, CDR2 FQNEAQ. The length of the CDR3 is 14 residues. V was cut by 8 bases and J by 7 bases, with 17 bases left in between. The CDR3 DNA reads as TGTGCCAGCGGCACCCCGGGGTTGGGTGAAAAACTGTTTTTT. This gives the protein CASGTPGLGEKLFF.

CDR3 nucleotide sequence: TGTGCCAGCAGTTTATGGTCGCTAGGCTCTGGGGCCAACGTCCTGACTTTC. As protein: CASSLWSLGSGANVLTF. The chain recombines TRBV27 with TRBJ2-6; D unclear. Trimming left V 1 base short and J 0 bases short, with 10 bases between. The CDR3 spans 17 residues. CDR1 MNHEY and CDR2 SMNVEV come from the germline V gene (reference sequence). The complete variable domain, with remaining parts taken from reference TRBV27 and TRBJ2-6, reads EAQVTQNPRYLITVTGKKLTVTCSQNMNHEYMSWYRQDPGLGLRQIYYSMNVEVTDKGDVPEGYKVSRKEKRNFPLILESPSPNQTSLYFCASSLWSLGSGANVLTFGAGSRLTVL.

This clone was seen a few times. The chain employs TRBV11-1 and TRBJ2-7; 9 bases match TRBD2. Germline-derived CDR1 and CDR2 are SGHAT and FQDESV (reference sequence). The junction had 8 bases not matched to a gene; V was cut back by 3 bases and J by 2 bases. CDR3 size: 16 residues. Here the CDR3 DNA reads TGTGCCAGCAGCTTTCAACCGACTAGCGGACCCTACGAGCAGTACTTC. It is translated as CASSFQPTSGPYEQYF.

The chain joins TRBV6-2 or TRBV6-3 to TRBJ1-5; TRBD1 agrees at 7 bases. The V segment lost 6 bases and the J segment 0 bases; nucleotides outside the gene matches: 11. Germline assignment: CDR1 MNHEY and CDR2 SVGEGT. This CDR3 has 17 residues. The CDR3 region has the DNA TGTGCCAGCAGCTTCACAGGGGAAGGGTATAGCAATCAGCCCCAGCATTTT. Amino acid sequence: CASSFTGEGYSNQPQHF.

V usage is TRBV7-2 and J usage is TRBJ1-2; TRBD1 might be the D (5 bases). The germline gives CDR1 SGHTA, CDR2 FQGNSA. This CDR3 is 13 amino acids long. V lost 6 bases and J lost 5, with 13 bases in between. The CDR3 DNA is TGTGCCAGCAGAATAATGGGGGGGTATGGCTACACCTTC. This sequence encodes CASRIMGGYGYTF. The whole variable domain, remainder taken from reference TRBV7-2 and TRBJ1-2, is GAGVSQSPSNKVTEKGKDVELRCDPISGHTALYWYRQSLGQGLEFLIYFQGNSAPDKSGLPSDRFSAERTGGSVSTLTIQRTQQEDSAVYLCASRIMGGYGYTFGSGTRLTVV.

For this clone: This sample includes further DNA sequences coding for the same CDR3. V usage is TRBV28 and J usage is TRBJ1-3; D perhaps matches TRBD1 (5 bases). From germline, CDR1 is MDHEN and CDR2 SYDVKM. The CDR3 length is 15 residues. Between the trimmed V and J ends, which lost 5 bases and 3 bases, there was a span of 14 bases. The CDR3 region has the DNA TGTGCCAGCAGTCCATACCCGACAGATGGAAACACCATATATTTT. Translation: CASSPYPTDGNTIYF.

The chain couples TRBV19 to TRBJ1-6, with a tentative D call TRBD1 (6 bases). The CDR3 runs to 14 residues. From germline, CDR1 is LNHDA and CDR2 SQIVND (reference sequence). V was clipped by 8 bases and J by 4 bases, with 12 bases between them. The CDR3 sequence is CASGGALYNSPLHF. The CDR3 DNA reads as TGTGCCAGTGGGGGGGCACTGTATAATTCACCCCTCCACTTT.

V and J are TRBV9 and TRBJ1-2, with a weak D call TRBD1 (6 bases). Germline V gene lookup returns CDR1 SGDLS and CDR2 YYNGEE. The CDR3 totals 15 residues. The V gene lost 3 bases and the J gene lost 2 bases, with 14 bases spanning the gap. CDR3 region: CASSGSGQKNYGYTF. Here the CDR3 DNA reads TGTGCCAGCAGCGGGTCGGGACAAAAAAACTATGGCTACACCTTC.

This chain links TRBV9 with TRBJ2-7; 9 bases map to TRBD2. Germline lookup yields CDR1 SGDLS and CDR2 YYNGEE. The CDR3 runs to 16 residues. The V and J ends lost 4 bases and 5 bases, in that order; junction bases with no gene match: 13. CDR3 nucleotide sequence: TGTGCCAGCAGCCTGGGGCGGGAGGGCCAAGGCGACGAGCAGTACTTC. This sequence encodes CASSLGREGQGDEQYF.

This rearrangement joins TRBV5-4 to TRBJ2-2; possibly TRBD2 for D (6 bases). CDR3 length equals 16 residues. Germline CDR1 SGHNT, CDR2 YYREEE (reference sequence). Between the trimmed V and J ends, which lost 9 bases and 6 bases, there was a span of 24 bases. The CDR3 reads CATTPRDPWGAGELFF. CDR3 nucleotides: TGTGCCACCACCCCCCGGGACCCCTGGGGGGCCGGGGAGCTGTTTTTT. Complete variable domain (other parts from reference TRBV5-4 and TRBJ2-2): ETGVTQSPTHLIKTRGQQVTLRCSSQSGHNTVSWYQQALGQGPQFIFQYYREEENGRGNFPPRFSGLQFPNYSSELNVNALELDDSALYLCATTPRDPWGAGELFFGEGSRLTVL.

This chain links TRBV7-9 with TRBJ2-7; either TRBD1 or TRBD2 may fit D (6 bases each). The germline CDR1 and CDR2 sequences are SEHNR and FQNEAQ (reference sequence). The CDR3 runs to 13 residues. Between the trimmed V and J ends, which lost 5 bases and 6 bases, there was a span of 14 bases. CDR3 sequence (DNA): TGTGCCAGCAGCAGGGGGGAAGGAGGCGAGCAGTACTTC. This encodes CASSRGEGGEQYF.

This chain links TRBV7-3 with TRBJ2-2; D is possibly TRBD2 (6 bases). Germline CDR1 reads SGHTA; CDR2 reads FQGTGA. V lost 8 bases to trimming and J lost 4 bases, with 14 bases between them. The CDR3 runs 14 residues. The chain's CDR3 is CASGSGLGTGELFF. In DNA form, the CDR3 reads TGTGCCAGCGGGAGCGGGCTGGGCACCGGGGAGCTGTTTTTT.

This chain joins TRBV7-9 and TRBJ2-5, with D tentatively TRBD1 (6 bases). V lost 0 bases and J 5 bases, leaving 19 bases between the germline ends. The CDR3 runs 17 residues. CDR1 SEHNR and CDR2 FQNEAQ come from the germline V gene (reference sequence). CDR3 coding DNA: TGTGCCAGCAGCTTAGCGAGTACCACAGGGTGGAGTGAGACCCAGTACTTC. This gives the protein CASSLASTTGWSETQYF.

The V gene is TRBV3-1 (or the pseudogene TRBV3-2), the J gene TRBJ1-4; the D is unclear. CDR1 is LGHDT, CDR2 YNNKEL, per germline (reference sequence). The V end was cut by 3 bases, the J end by 7 bases, with 3 bases between. CDR3 length: 11 residues. The CDR3 loop is CASSQAEKLFF. The CDR3 nucleotides are TGTGCCAGCAGCCAGGCTGAAAAACTGTTTTTT.

The chain combines TRBV12-3 or TRBV12-4 with TRBJ1-2; a possible D gene is TRBD1 (5 bases). The CDR3 length is 13 residues. The V end lost 4 bases, the J end lost 6 bases, and 12 bases lay between the germline ends. CDR3: CASSSVGLNGYTF. DNA for the CDR3: TGTGCCAGCAGTTCGGTGGGACTGAATGGCTACACCTTC.

The chain recombines TRBV6-6 with TRBJ2-3; 8 nucleotides match TRBD2. Germline lookup yields CDR1 MNHNY and CDR2 SVGAGI (reference sequence). The CDR3 has 16 residues. J was trimmed by 4 bases and V by 6 bases; bases with no gene match: 12. The CDR3 DNA is TGTGCCAGCAGCTACGGGACTAGGTCTTCCGCAGATACGCAGTATTTT. Amino acid sequence: CASSYGTRSSADTQYF.

This clone appeared once. The chain couples TRBV7-3 to TRBJ1-2; 7 nucleotides line up with TRBD1. Losses at the gene ends were 2 bases for V and 1 base for J; bases not matched to a gene: 10. This CDR3 spans 17 amino acids. Germline lookup yields CDR1 SGHTA and CDR2 FQGTGA. The CDR3 here is CASSLPLTGDLNYGYTF. Here the CDR3 DNA reads TGTGCCAGCAGCTTACCTCTAACAGGGGACCTTAACTATGGCTACACCTTC.

The chain combines TRBV4-3 with TRBJ2-1, with TRBD2 matching over 11 bases. This CDR3 comprises 16 residues. With 4 bases clipped from V and 6 bases from J, the junction kept 8 bases outside the gene matches. Germline assignment: CDR1 LGHNA and CDR2 YSLEER. The CDR3 here is CASSRSTSGGFNEQFF. The CDR3 DNA follows: TGCGCCAGCAGCCGGAGTACTAGCGGGGGATTCAATGAGCAGTTCTTC.

V usage is TRBV6-5 and J usage is TRBJ1-2; 7 nucleotides match TRBD1. The CDR3 extends over 13 amino acids. V shed 5 bases and J 8 bases; nucleotides not matched to a gene: 8. Per the germline V gene, CDR1 is MNHEY and CDR2 is SVGAGI. CDR3 in amino acids: CASSTRQGGGYTF. The CDR3, as DNA: TGTGCCAGCAGTACCCGACAGGGTGGCGGCTACACCTTC.

The chain is built from TRBV12-3 or TRBV12-4 and TRBJ2-3; possibly TRBD2 for D (6 bases). V shed 5 bases and J shed 6 bases, with 12 bases lying between them. There are 13 residues in the CDR3. CDR3 loop: CASSRDSSDTQYF. The CDR3 nucleotides are TGTGCCAGCAGTAGGGACTCCTCGGATACGCAGTATTTT.

J is TRBJ2-1 and V is TRBV25-1; TRBD2 matches at 11 bases. CDR3 size: 16 residues. CDR1 and CDR2 from the germline V gene are MGHDK and SYGVNS. With 4 bases clipped from V and 0 bases from J, the junction kept 2 bases outside the gene matches. The CDR3 nucleotides read TGTGCCAGCAGTGCTAGCGGGGGGAGCTCCTACAATGAGCAGTTCTTC. Its translation: CASSASGGSSYNEQFF.

The chain joins TRBV10-3 to TRBJ2-7; TRBD2 agrees at 8 bases. From germline, CDR1 is ENHRY and CDR2 SYGVKD. V trimming: 5 bases; J trimming: 0 bases; junction bases outside the gene matches: 6. The CDR3 is 15 amino acids. CDR3 DNA sequence: TGTGCCATCAGTCCCGGGGGGGGCGGCTCCTACGAGCAGTACTTC. Its protein is CAISPGGGGSYEQYF.

This clone showed up just once. V and J are TRBV16 and TRBJ1-2; TRBD1 agrees at 12 bases. The germline CDR1 and CDR2 sequences are KGHSY and FQNENV. V trimming: 3 bases; J trimming: 8 bases; junction bases outside the gene matches: 7. The CDR3 consists of 15 residues. The CDR3 DNA is TGTGCCAGCAGCCACGGGGGACAGGGGGCCGGAGGCTACACCTTC. Protein sequence: CASSHGGQGAGGYTF.

This chain links TRBV5-4 with TRBJ2-5; 7 nucleotides align to TRBD2. This CDR3 contains 17 residues. Trimming cost V 0 bases and J 0 bases; bases outside gene matches: 8. The V gene's germline CDR1 is SGHNT and CDR2 YYREEE (reference sequence). CDR3 nucleotide sequence: TGTGCCAGCAGCTTGGAGGCCGGGACTACCTACCAAGAGACCCAGTACTTC. This sequence encodes CASSLEAGTTYQETQYF. Drawing the rest from reference TRBV5-4 and TRBJ2-5, the complete variable domain is ETGVTQSPTHLIKTRGQQVTLRCSSQSGHNTVSWYQQALGQGPQFIFQYYREEENGRGNFPPRFSGLQFPNYSSELNVNALELDDSALYLCASSLEAGTTYQETQYFGPGTRLLVL.

This chain joins TRBV13 and TRBJ2-1, with TRBD1 matching 8 bases. V trimming: 6 bases; J trimming: 1 base; junction bases outside the gene matches: 8. The CDR3 is 16 residues long. Germline CDR1 reads PRHDT; CDR2 reads FYEKMQ (reference sequence). DNA of the CDR3: TGTGCCAGCAGTTCAGGGGGCTCTCTTTCCTACAATGAGCAGTTCTTC. It is translated as CASSSGGSLSYNEQFF. Full variable domain (missing parts from reference TRBV13 and TRBJ2-1): AAGVIQSPRHLIKEKRETATLKCYPIPRHDTVYWYQQGPGQDPQFLISFYEKMQSDKGSIPDRFSAQQFSDYHSELNMSSLELGDSALYFCASSSGGSLSYNEQFFGPGTRLTVL.

The chain employs TRBV4-2 and TRBJ1-2; TRBD1 matches at 7 bases. CDR3 size: 16 residues. Germline V gene lookup returns CDR1 LGHNA and CDR2 YNFKEQ. V was pared by 4 bases and J by 3 bases, with 11 bases of the junction left unmatched. For the CDR3, the DNA is TGTGCCAGCAGCCGATCGACAGGGACGGTTGACTATGGCTACACCTTC. This sequence encodes CASSRSTGTVDYGYTF.

The chain joins TRBV19 to TRBJ1-1; 8 bases line up with TRBD1. CDR1 is LNHDA and CDR2 is SQIVND in the germline V gene (reference sequence). This CDR3 has 16 amino acids. V was clipped by 7 bases and J by 1 base; unmatched bases: 11. CDR3 DNA sequence: TGTGCCAGTATTAGGGGGACAGGAAGACCGAACACTGAAGCTTTCTTT. Its translation is CASIRGTGRPNTEAFF. Based on the CDR3 plus reference TRBV19 and TRBJ1-1, the full variable domain is DGGITQSPKYLFRKEGQNVTLSCEQNLNHDAMYWYRQDPGQGLRLIYYSQIVNDFQKGDIAEGYSVSREKKESFPLTVTSAQKNPTAFYLCASIRGTGRPNTEAFFGQGTRLTVV.